The next 2 T cell receptor beta chains were all read from a single sample in a study of radiation and T cells in renal cell carcinoma. Time point given: blood 4 weeks post-SBRT, at nephrectomy. Noted treatment: 15 Gy SBRT to primary tumor, nephrectomy 4 weeks later. Produced via immunoSEQ multiplex PCR; TCRdb's table is partial and in-frame only. This sample has roughly 61,000 clones, with about 83% found just once. The sequencing used blood, collected from a patient whose treatment included radiotherapy and nephrectomy. The receptors derive from a man in his fifties or sixties with renal cell carcinoma.

This clone was picked up a small number of times. The chain combines TRBV19 with TRBJ1-1, with D unclear. CDR3 length: 14 amino acids. Germline loops: CDR1 LNHDA, CDR2 SQIVND (reference sequence). V lost 5 bases, J lost 5 bases, and 15 bases lay in between. The CDR3 region is CASSARGEGTEAFF. The CDR3 DNA is TGTGCCAGTAGTGCCCGCGGGGAAGGAACTGAAGCTTTCTTT.

To note about this clone: Because it lacks the conserved phenylalanine or tryptophan at the end, this CDR3 is likely a read error. This chain joins TRBV19 and TRBJ1-2, with 7 bases that match TRBD1. J gave up 4 bases and V 5 bases, and 13 bases lay outside the gene matches. The CDR3 extends over 16 amino acids. Germline CDR1 and CDR2: LNHDA and SQIVND (reference sequence). CDR3 sequence: CASSPQGGGVGYGYTL. Here the CDR3 DNA reads TGTGCCAGTAGTCCTCAGGGGGGGGGAGTTGGCTATGGCTACACCCTC.